The clone carrying this TCR beta chain was counted many times. Its cognate antigen is unknown. These data belong to a study of T-cell reconstitution after alpha-beta-depleted transplantation in children. Losses at the gene ends were 5 bases for V and 2 bases for J; bases not matched to a gene: 4. The germline V gene has CDR1 MNHEY and CDR2 SVGEGT. This CDR3 has 15 residues. Unique molecular identifiers featured in how the TCRbeta library was prepared. TCRdb used MiXCR to reprocess the PCR reads, holding one entry per CDR3 protein. The table records roughly 70,000 distinct CDR3 sequences, over 4.5% of them present only once. Study-wide results and limits: Two months or so post-transplant, alpha-beta T cells reportedly derived from several hundred expanded graft clones.

The receptor's source is a boy younger than two who had a stem cell transplant for acute myeloid leukemia, so the T cells may come from the graft donor. The chain joins TRBV6-2 or TRBV6-3 to TRBJ1-5, with TRBD1 identical over 9 bases. This sample comprised PBMCs, mostly from graft donor cells, obtained 180 days after TCRalphabeta/CD19-depleted stem cell transplant. The CDR3 protein is CASSLDRGGNQPQHF. CDR3 nucleotides: TGTGCCAGCAGTCTAGACAGGGGGGGCAATCAGCCCCAGCATTTT.